The present TCR beta chain was sequenced within a study of T cell responses to AZD1222 COVID-19 vaccine. In this sample, this clone turned up once. Clones were read by immunoSEQ multiplex PCR, and TCRdb kept only the in-frame ones, dropping some. The sample lists some 99,000 clones, more than 75% occurring once. The CDR3 is 17 amino acids. Germline CDR1 GTSNPN, CDR2 SVGIG (reference sequence). Trimming took off 4 bases at V and 4 bases at J, with 24 bases between the two ends. Second doses were pooled across both intervals (about 4 or about 12 weeks). The material was peripheral blood, obtained 28 days after the second AZD1222 dose. The V and J genes are TRBV30 and TRBJ2-3; D is perhaps TRBD2 (5 bases). This receptor was identified in an adult who received the AZD1222 COVID-19 vaccine. CDR3 protein: CAWNLGGGLARPDTQYF. The DNA of the CDR3 is TGTGCCTGGAACCTCGGTGGTGGGCTAGCCCGTCCAGATACGCAGTATTTT.